The source of this T cell receptor (beta chain) is a study of OX40 agonist ivuxolimab in advanced cancers. Method: immunoSEQ multiplex PCR; TCRdb's copy keeps in-frame clones and lacks some. The table has under 100,000 clones, 70% to 90% seen once. Worth noting for this clone: Its antigen remains unknown.

Overall study findings and caveats: At 0.1-3.0 mg/kg, partial responders had clonal expansion among the lowest observed.

The CDR3 has 15 residues. Germline assignment: CDR1 MNHNY and CDR2 SVGAGI (reference sequence). V gave up 2 bases and J gave up 4 bases, with 15 bases separating them. The sample consisted of CD4+ or CD8+ T cells sorted from blood, taken in a trial of the OX40 agonist ivuxolimab. V is TRBV6-6 and J is TRBJ2-7, with D possibly being TRBD1 (5 bases). The clonotype originates from an adult with an advanced solid tumor such as melanoma, head and neck, liver or kidney cancer. CDR3: CASSYGAGDEYEQYF. DNA of the CDR3: TGTGCCAGCAGTTACGGGGCAGGAGACGAATACGAGCAGTACTTC.